This T cell receptor beta chain was identified in a study of T-cell memory formation after mild COVID-19. The CDR3 runs 15 residues. J lost 7 bases, V lost 5 bases, and 10 bases had no gene match. MiXCR, applied by TCRdb to the 5' RACE reads, yields one record per CDR3 protein. Of over 500,000 distinct CDR3 sequences in the sample, roughly 17% were seen once. This clonotype has a handful of counts. The chain has TRBV12-3 or TRBV12-4 and TRBJ2-7; 11 bases agree with TRBD2. This TCR was recovered from an adult woman who had mild COVID-19 (a few samples of this study predate the infection). Cell type and time point are not known. The sequenced sample consisted of PBMCs or a T cell subset sorted from them (not recorded which). Here the CDR3 reads CASSIRLAGTGEQYF. DNA of the CDR3: TGTGCCAGCAGTATCCGACTAGCGGGAACGGGTGAGCAGTACTTC.